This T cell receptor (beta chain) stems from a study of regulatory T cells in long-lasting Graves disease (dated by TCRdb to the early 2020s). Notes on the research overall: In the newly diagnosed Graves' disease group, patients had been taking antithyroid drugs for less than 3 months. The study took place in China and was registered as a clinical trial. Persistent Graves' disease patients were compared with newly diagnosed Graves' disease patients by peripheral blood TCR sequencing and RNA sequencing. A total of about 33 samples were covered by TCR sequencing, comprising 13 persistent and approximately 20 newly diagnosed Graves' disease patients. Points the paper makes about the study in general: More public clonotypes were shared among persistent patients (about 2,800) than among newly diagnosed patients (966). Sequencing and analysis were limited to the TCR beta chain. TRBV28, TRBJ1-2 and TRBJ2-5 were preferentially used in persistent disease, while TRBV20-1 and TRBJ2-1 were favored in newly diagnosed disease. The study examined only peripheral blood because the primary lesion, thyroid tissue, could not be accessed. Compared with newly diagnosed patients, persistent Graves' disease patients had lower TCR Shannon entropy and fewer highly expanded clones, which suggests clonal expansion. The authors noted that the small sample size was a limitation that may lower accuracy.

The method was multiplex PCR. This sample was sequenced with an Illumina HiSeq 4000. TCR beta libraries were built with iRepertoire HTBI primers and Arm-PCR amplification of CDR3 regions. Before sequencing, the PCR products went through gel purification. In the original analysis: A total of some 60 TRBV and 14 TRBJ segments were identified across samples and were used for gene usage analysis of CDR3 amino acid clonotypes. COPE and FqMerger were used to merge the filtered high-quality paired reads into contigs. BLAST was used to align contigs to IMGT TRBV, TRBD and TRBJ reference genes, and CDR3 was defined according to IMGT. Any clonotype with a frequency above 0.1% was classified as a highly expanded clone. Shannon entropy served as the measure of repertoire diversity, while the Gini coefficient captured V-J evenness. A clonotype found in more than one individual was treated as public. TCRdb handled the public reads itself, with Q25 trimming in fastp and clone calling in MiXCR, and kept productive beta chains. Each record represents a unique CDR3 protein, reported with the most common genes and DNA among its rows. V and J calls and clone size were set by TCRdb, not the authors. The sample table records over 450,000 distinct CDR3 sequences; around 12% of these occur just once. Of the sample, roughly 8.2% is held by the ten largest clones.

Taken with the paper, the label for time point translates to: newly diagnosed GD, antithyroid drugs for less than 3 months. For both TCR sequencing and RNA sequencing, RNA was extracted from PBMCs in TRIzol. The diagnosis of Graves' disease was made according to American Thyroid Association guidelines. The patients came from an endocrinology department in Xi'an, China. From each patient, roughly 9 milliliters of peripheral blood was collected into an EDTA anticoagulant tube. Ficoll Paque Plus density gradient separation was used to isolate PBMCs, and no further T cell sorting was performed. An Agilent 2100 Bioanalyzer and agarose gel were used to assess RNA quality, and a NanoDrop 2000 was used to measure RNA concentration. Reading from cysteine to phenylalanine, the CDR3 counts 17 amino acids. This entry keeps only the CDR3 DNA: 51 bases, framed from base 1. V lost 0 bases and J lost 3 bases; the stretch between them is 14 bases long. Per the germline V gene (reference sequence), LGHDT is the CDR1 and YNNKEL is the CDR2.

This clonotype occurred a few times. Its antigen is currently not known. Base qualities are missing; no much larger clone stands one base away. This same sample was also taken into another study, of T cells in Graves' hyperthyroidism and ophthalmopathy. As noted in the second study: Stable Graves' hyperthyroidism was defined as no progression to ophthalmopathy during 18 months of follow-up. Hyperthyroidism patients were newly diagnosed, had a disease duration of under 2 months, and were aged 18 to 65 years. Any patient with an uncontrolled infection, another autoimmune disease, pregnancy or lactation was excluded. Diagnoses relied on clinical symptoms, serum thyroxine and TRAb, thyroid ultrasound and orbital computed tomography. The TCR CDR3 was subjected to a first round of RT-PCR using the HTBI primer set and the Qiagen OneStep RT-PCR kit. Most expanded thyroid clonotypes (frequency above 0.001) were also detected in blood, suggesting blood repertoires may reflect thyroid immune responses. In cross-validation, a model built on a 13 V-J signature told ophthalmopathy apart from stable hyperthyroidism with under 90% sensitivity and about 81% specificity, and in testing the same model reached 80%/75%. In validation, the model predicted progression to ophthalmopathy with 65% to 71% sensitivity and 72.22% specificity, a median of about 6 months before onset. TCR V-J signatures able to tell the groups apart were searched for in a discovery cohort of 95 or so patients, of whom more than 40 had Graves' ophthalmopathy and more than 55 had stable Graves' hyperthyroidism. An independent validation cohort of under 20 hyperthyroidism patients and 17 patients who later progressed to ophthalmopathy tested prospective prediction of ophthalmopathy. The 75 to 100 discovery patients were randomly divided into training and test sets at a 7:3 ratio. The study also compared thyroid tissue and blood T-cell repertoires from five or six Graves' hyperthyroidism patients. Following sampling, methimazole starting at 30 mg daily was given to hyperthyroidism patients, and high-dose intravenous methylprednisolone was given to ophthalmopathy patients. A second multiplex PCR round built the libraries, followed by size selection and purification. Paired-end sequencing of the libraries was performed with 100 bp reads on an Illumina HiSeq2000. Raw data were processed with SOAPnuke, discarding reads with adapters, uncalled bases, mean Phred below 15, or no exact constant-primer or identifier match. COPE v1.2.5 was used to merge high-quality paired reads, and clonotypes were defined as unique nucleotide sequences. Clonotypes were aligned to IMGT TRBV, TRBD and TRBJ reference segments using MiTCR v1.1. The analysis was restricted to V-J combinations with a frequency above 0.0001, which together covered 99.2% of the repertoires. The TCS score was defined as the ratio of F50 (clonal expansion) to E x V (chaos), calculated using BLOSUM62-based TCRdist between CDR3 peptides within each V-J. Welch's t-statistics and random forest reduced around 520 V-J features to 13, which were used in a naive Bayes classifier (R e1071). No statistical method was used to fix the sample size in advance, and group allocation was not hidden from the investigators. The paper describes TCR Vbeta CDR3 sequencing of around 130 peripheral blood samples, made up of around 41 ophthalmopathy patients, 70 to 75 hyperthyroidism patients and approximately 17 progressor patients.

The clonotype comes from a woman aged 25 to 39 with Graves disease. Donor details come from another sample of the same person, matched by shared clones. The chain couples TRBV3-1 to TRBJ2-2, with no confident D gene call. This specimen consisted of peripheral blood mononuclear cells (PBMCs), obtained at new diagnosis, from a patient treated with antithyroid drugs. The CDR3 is CASSQDFNGRYTGELFF. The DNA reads TGTGCCAGCAGCCAAGATTTTAATGGGCGATACACCGGGGAGCTGTTTTTT.